The rows below give T cell receptor beta chains drawn from one sample of a study of blood T cell repertoires in COVID-19. Assay: immunoSEQ multiplex PCR; the TCRdb copy retains only in-frame clones and omits some. The sample lists about 320,000 clones, roughly 85% occurring once. Sequenced input: peripheral blood. The receptors originated from a human donor in a cohort sampled during active COVID-19. Both conserved end residues are trimmed from each CDR3. Size is omitted from some rows. Given values are once, few, many or a class for expanded clones.

J: TRBJ1-1; V: TRBV6-5; length: 11; size: .; CDR3: ASSYGRSTEAF
J: TRBJ1-2; V: TRBV6-5; length: 12; size: .; CDR3: ASSYRGSSYGYT
J: TRBJ2-1; V: TRBV24-1; length: 15; size: once; CDR3: ATSDRKSGGSYNEQF
J: TRBJ2-1; V: TRBV30; length: 12; size: .; CDR3: AWTMGQGFNEQF
J: TRBJ2-7; V: TRBV3-1/TRBV3-2; length: 9; size: .; CDR3: ASRGGYEQY
J: TRBJ1-1; V: TRBV18; length: 12; size: once; CDR3: ASSPGGRSTEAF
J: TRBJ1-5; V: TRBV19; length: 10; size: .; CDR3: ASSGVNQPQH
J: TRBJ2-7; V: TRBV6-5; length: 12; size: .; CDR3: ASSYEGSAYEQY
J: TRBJ1-1; V: TRBV6-5; length: 9; size: .; CDR3: ASSYMGASF
J: TRBJ2-7; V: TRBV3-1/TRBV3-2; length: 13; size: .; CDR3: ASSHRASGASEQY
J: TRBJ2-2; V: TRBV11-3; length: 14; size: .; CDR3: ASSLVTGDRGGELF
J: TRBJ1-6; V: TRBV7-9; length: 12; size: .; CDR3: ASSLILDNSPLH
J: TRBJ1-4; V: TRBV5-1; length: 13; size: .; CDR3: ASSPGQATNEKLF
J: TRBJ2-2; V: TRBV11-3; length: 13; size: .; CDR3: ASSLDHGGTGELF
J: TRBJ1-3; V: TRBV10-3; length: 13; size: many; CDR3: AISRQMSSGNTIY
J: TRBJ2-7; V: TRBV4-1; length: 14; size: few; CDR3: ASSSYRSGGIEEQY
J: TRBJ1-1; V: TRBV6-5; length: 12; size: .; CDR3: ASRARQQNTEAF
J: TRBJ2-3; V: TRBV7-2; length: 13; size: .; CDR3: ASSSLAGRTDTQY
J: TRBJ1-1; V: TRBV11-2; length: 12; size: .; CDR3: ASSLITMNTEAF
J: TRBJ1-1; V: TRBV29-1; length: 11; size: .; CDR3: SPPTVSNTEAF
J: TRBJ1-2; V: TRBV7-9; length: 11; size: .; CDR3: ASRGRGELGYT
J: TRBJ1-3; V: TRBV9; length: 13; size: few; CDR3: ASSTQGGAGNTIY
J: TRBJ2-5; V: TRBV19; length: 12; size: .; CDR3: ASASRGAEETQY
J: TRBJ1-1; V: TRBV12-5; length: 11; size: .; CDR3: ASGLGQRPEAF
J: TRBJ1-6; V: TRBV10-2; length: 14; size: .; CDR3: ASSDQGSIYNSPLH
J: TRBJ2-5; V: TRBV3-1/TRBV3-2; length: 11; size: .; CDR3: ASSRTRQETQY
J: TRBJ2-1; V: TRBV6-6; length: 12; size: .; CDR3: ASSPRDSHNEQF
J: TRBJ1-2; V: TRBV30; length: 12; size: .; CDR3: AWSVDSGNYGYT
J: TRBJ2-4; V: TRBV19; length: 12; size: .; CDR3: ASSRGEAKNIQY
J: TRBJ2-7; V: TRBV12-5; length: 12; size: .; CDR3: ASGLVTGTYEQY
J: TRBJ1-1; V: TRBV28; length: 10; size: .; CDR3: ASTTGFTEAF
J: TRBJ2-1; V: TRBV13; length: 11; size: once; CDR3: ASSSDSYNEQF
J: TRBJ2-5; V: TRBV18; length: 18; size: .; CDR3: ASSPVTGTSTKGMSETQY
J: TRBJ2-2; V: TRBV11-2; length: 12; size: .; CDR3: ASSLDRLPGELF
J: TRBJ1-6; V: TRBV7-3; length: 13; size: .; CDR3: ASSLRGQENSPLH
J: TRBJ2-1; V: TRBV7-2; length: 11; size: .; CDR3: ASSLEQGDEQF
J: TRBJ1-1; V: TRBV9; length: 10; size: .; CDR3: ASRGRGREAF
J: TRBJ2-5; V: TRBV7-2; length: 11; size: .; CDR3: ASSLVGGETQY
J: TRBJ1-2; V: TRBV5-6; length: 13; size: .; CDR3: ASSLTGQSNYGYT
J: TRBJ2-5; V: TRBV3-1/TRBV3-2; length: 13; size: .; CDR3: ASSQASGGLETQY
J: TRBJ1-6; V: TRBV7-2; length: 13; size: once; CDR3: ASSLLRDRSSPLH
J: TRBJ1-2; V: TRBV6-4; length: 13; size: .; CDR3: ASTSRDTRPYGYT